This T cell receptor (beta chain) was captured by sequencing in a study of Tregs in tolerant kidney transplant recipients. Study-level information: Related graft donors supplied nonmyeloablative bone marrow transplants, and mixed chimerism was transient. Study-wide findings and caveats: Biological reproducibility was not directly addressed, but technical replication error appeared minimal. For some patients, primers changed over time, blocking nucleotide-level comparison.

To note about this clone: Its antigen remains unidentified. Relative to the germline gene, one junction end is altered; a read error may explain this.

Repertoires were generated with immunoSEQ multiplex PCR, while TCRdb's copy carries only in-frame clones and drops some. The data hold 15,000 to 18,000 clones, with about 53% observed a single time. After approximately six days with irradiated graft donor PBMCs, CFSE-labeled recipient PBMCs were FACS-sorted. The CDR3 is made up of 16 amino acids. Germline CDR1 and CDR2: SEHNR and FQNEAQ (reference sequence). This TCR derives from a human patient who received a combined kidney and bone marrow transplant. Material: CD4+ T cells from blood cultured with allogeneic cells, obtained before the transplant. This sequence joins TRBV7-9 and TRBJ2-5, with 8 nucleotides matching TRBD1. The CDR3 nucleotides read TGCGCCAGCAGCCAAGAGATAGGGACAGGAGAAGAGACCCAGTACTTC. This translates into CASSQEIGTGEETQYF.